The present TCR beta chain was sequenced within a study of T cell responses to AZD1222 COVID-19 vaccine. Whole-study results and caveats: Receipt of two AZD1222 doses was followed by a rise in Spike-specific TCR breadth and depth. Possibly, clonal diversity was underestimated; donors were largely white British and included more females.

V was cut by 4 bases and J by 5 bases, with 14 bases left in between. Looked up from germline, CDR1 is LNHDA and CDR2 is SQIVND (reference sequence). There are 14 residues in the CDR3. Of note for this clone: The antigen is not known.

Here immunoSEQ multiplex PCR was the method, and the copy in TCRdb shows in-frame clones only, minus some. The sample has roughly 120,000 clones, 80% to 85% seen once. The sequencing used peripheral blood, collected on day 0 of AZD1222 vaccination. The sequence derives from an adult in good health. The chain uses TRBV19 and TRBJ1-2; D unresolved. CDR3 sequence: CASSTEGGGYGYTF. In DNA, the CDR3 is TGTGCCAGTAGTACCGAGGGCGGCGGATATGGCTACACCTTC.